One sample yielded the 20 T cell receptor beta chains listed below, sequenced in a study of regulatory T cells. Study-wide results and limits: In CD3G-deficient patients, conventional CD4+ T cells were enriched for hydrophobic CDR3 residues at positions 6 and 7.

Antigens of these TCRs are unknown. Primers: 52 TRBV forward and 13 TRBJ reverse. TCRdb's copy holds only in-frame clones and misses some; the assay was immunoSEQ multiplex PCR. Of about 15,000 clones in the sample, approximately 82% were seen once. Material for sequencing was conventional CD4+ T cells sorted from blood. These receptors were obtained from a person aged 25 to 40 with CD3G deficiency.

This sequence joins TRBV19 and TRBJ1-4; TRBD1 aligns across 7 bases. Germline V gene sequence: CDR1 LNHDA, CDR2 SQIVND (reference sequence). The CDR3 length is 13 residues. V was clipped by 11 bases and J by 8 bases; unmatched bases: 11. The CDR3 nucleotides read TGTGCCTCGTCAGGGGGGCGAGGGGAAAAACTGTTTTTT. It encodes CASSGGRGEKLFF.

The chain is built from TRBV28 and TRBJ1-2, with no clear D. V was pared by 2 bases and J by 4 bases, with 8 bases between. CDR1 is MDHEN, CDR2 SYDVKM, per germline. This CDR3 is built from 13 residues. The CDR3 protein is CASSLGVAYGYTF. Written as DNA, the CDR3 is TGTGCCAGCAGTTTAGGCGTAGCCTATGGCTACACCTTC.

The rearrangement uses TRBV7-9 and TRBJ1-4; D uncertain. Germline V lookup: CDR1 SEHNR, CDR2 FQNEAQ (reference sequence). Deletions cut 5 bases from V and 0 bases from J, with 10 bases between. CDR3 size: 15 residues. CDR3 loop: CASSPTGATNEKLFF. The DNA for the CDR3 is TGTGCCAGCAGCCCAACTGGGGCAACTAATGAAAAACTGTTTTTT.

Written as DNA, the CDR3 is TGTGCCAGCAGCGCCAGGGTCACCGGGGAGCTGTTTTTT. Protein sequence: CASSARVTGELFF. V is TRBV28 and J is TRBJ2-2; D is possibly TRBD1 (5 bases). The germline V and J ends were trimmed by 6 bases and 4 bases, with 9 bases remaining between them. The CDR3 length is 13 residues. Germline CDR1 and CDR2: MDHEN and SYDVKM. Full variable domain (rest looked up from reference TRBV28 and TRBJ2-2): DVKVTQSSRYLVKRTGEKVFLECVQDMDHENMFWYRQDPGLGLRLIYFSYDVKMKEKGDIPEGYSVSREKKERFSLILESASTNQTSMYLCASSARVTGELFFGEGSRLTVL.

This rearrangement joins TRBV28 to TRBJ2-7; D tentatively fits TRBD1 or TRBD2 (5 bases each). The germline V and J ends were trimmed by 2 bases and 2 bases, with 13 bases remaining between them. Germline CDR1 reads MDHEN; CDR2 reads SYDVKM. The CDR3 has 15 residues. CDR3 loop: CASSLAVRGPYEQYF. The CDR3 coding sequence is TGTGCCAGCAGTTTAGCAGTACGGGGCCCCTACGAGCAGTACTTC.

The rearrangement joins TRBV28 to TRBJ1-6; D remains unclear. This CDR3 region has 15 residues. CDR1 is MDHEN, CDR2 SYDVKM, per germline. The ends were cut back, 3 bases at V and 10 bases at J, with 16 bases in the middle. The CDR3 spells CASSLTTVRYSPLHF. CDR3 bases: TGTGCCAGCAGTTTGACCACAGTGAGGTACTCACCCCTCCACTTT.

The chain uses TRBV11-2 and TRBJ2-1, with D perhaps being TRBD1 or TRBD2 (5 bases each). The germline V and J ends were trimmed by 0 bases and 6 bases, with 15 bases remaining between them. Per germline, CDR1 SGHAT and CDR2 FQNNGV. The CDR3 consists of 16 residues. The CDR3 is CASSLDRGRWVNEQFF. The DNA of the CDR3 is TGTGCCAGCAGCTTAGATCGGGGCCGGTGGGTCAATGAGCAGTTCTTC.

This chain connects TRBV5-1 to TRBJ2-3; 11 nucleotides align to TRBD2. Trimming cost V 4 bases and J 3 bases; bases outside gene matches: 4. CDR1 SGHRS and CDR2 YFSETQ come from the germline V gene. The CDR3 covers 15 residues. CDR3: CASSVTSGVTDTQYF. The CDR3, as DNA: TGCGCCAGCAGCGTGACTAGCGGGGTTACAGATACGCAGTATTTT.

The rearrangement uses TRBV28 and TRBJ1-2; D is unresolved. V shed 3 bases and J shed 2 bases, with 10 bases lying between them. The length of the CDR3 is 14 residues. Germline V gene lookup returns CDR1 MDHEN and CDR2 SYDVKM. The CDR3 sequence is CASSFLDMNYGYTF. DNA of the CDR3: TGTGCCAGCAGTTTCTTAGACATGAACTATGGCTACACCTTC.

This chain joins TRBV6-1 and TRBJ1-2; D may be TRBD1 (5 bases). Germline CDR1 is MNHNS and CDR2 is SASEGT. V lost 5 bases and J lost 5, with 18 bases in between. The CDR3 is made up of 15 amino acids. The CDR3 reads CASSQNRQGGYGYTF. CDR3 nucleotides: TGTGCCAGCAGTCAGAACAGGCAGGGAGGGTATGGCTACACCTTC.

This chain joins TRBV28 and TRBJ1-2; unclear D gene. With 8 bases removed from V and 4 bases from J, the gap between germline ends came to 11 bases. There are 12 residues in the CDR3. The germline CDR1 and CDR2 sequences are MDHEN and SYDVKM. The CDR3 loop reads CASGKGGYGYTF. CDR3 DNA sequence: TGTGCCAGCGGGAAGGGTGGCTATGGCTACACCTTC.

The V call is TRBV20-1, the J call TRBJ2-1, with unresolved D. Germline CDR1 reads DFQATT; CDR2 reads SNEGSKA (reference sequence). Between the trimmed V and J ends, which lost 6 bases and 9 bases, there was a span of 12 bases. The CDR3 is 11 amino acids. The CDR3 spells CSAASFSEQFF. CDR3 coding DNA: TGCAGTGCGGCTTCGTTTAGTGAGCAGTTCTTC.

The chain employs TRBV6-1 and TRBJ2-3; 14 bases match TRBD2. CDR1 MNHNS and CDR2 SASEGT come from the germline V gene. The length of the CDR3 is 18 residues. The V gene end was trimmed by 2 bases and the J gene end by 3 bases; junction bases not matched to a gene: 7. The CDR3 spells CASSETGGLAGDTDTQYF. The CDR3 DNA reads TGTGCCAGCAGTGAAACCGGGGGACTAGCGGGGGATACAGATACGCAGTATTTT.

V and J are TRBV28 and TRBJ1-5; D might be TRBD1 (5 bases). The CDR3 length is 18 residues. The germline V gene has CDR1 MDHEN and CDR2 SYDVKM. V shed 5 bases and J shed 0 bases, with 20 bases lying between them. This CDR3 reads CASSVQRGVINSNQPQHF. In DNA, the CDR3 is TGTGCCAGCAGTGTCCAAAGGGGAGTTATTAATAGCAATCAGCCCCAGCATTTT.

The rearrangement joins TRBV28 to TRBJ2-2; weak D call: TRBD1 (6 bases). Between the trimmed V and J ends, which lost 6 bases and 2 bases, there was a span of 7 bases. This CDR3 spans 13 amino acids. Germline V gene lookup returns CDR1 MDHEN and CDR2 SYDVKM. As DNA, the CDR3 is TGTGCCAGCAGGGACAGTAACACCGGGGAGCTGTTTTTT. Its translation: CASRDSNTGELFF. The full variable domain, rest sourced from reference TRBV28 and TRBJ2-2, is DVKVTQSSRYLVKRTGEKVFLECVQDMDHENMFWYRQDPGLGLRLIYFSYDVKMKEKGDIPEGYSVSREKKERFSLILESASTNQTSMYLCASRDSNTGELFFGEGSRLTVL.

The V call is TRBV28, the J call TRBJ1-3; possibly TRBD1 for D (5 bases). V was trimmed by 8 bases and J by 5 bases, leaving 13 bases between them. Germline loops: CDR1 MDHEN, CDR2 SYDVKM. The CDR3 has 13 amino acids. The chain's CDR3 is CASAEGRRNTIYF. CDR3 sequence (DNA): TGTGCCAGCGCGGAGGGGAGAAGAAACACCATATATTTT. Full variable domain (outside the CDR3, taken from reference TRBV28 and TRBJ1-3): DVKVTQSSRYLVKRTGEKVFLECVQDMDHENMFWYRQDPGLGLRLIYFSYDVKMKEKGDIPEGYSVSREKKERFSLILESASTNQTSMYLCASAEGRRNTIYFGEGSWLTVV.

The V call is TRBV5-1, the J call TRBJ2-3, with 9 bases that match TRBD1. The length of the CDR3 is 17 residues. Germline assignment: CDR1 SGHRS and CDR2 YFSETQ. Trimming took 0 bases from V and 1 from J; bases not matched to a gene: 6. This chain's CDR3 is CASSLAVRTGGTDTQYF. As DNA, the CDR3 is TGCGCCAGCAGCTTGGCCGTAAGGACAGGGGGCACAGATACGCAGTATTTT.

The chain links TRBV7-9 to TRBJ2-3, with D unclear. The germline gives CDR1 SEHNR, CDR2 FQNEAQ (reference sequence). The V gene lost 0 bases and the J gene lost 2 bases, with 6 bases spanning the gap. The CDR3 length is 14 residues. In DNA form, the CDR3 reads TGTGCCAGCAGCTTAGCCAGAGACACAGATACGCAGTATTTT. It translates to CASSLARDTDTQYF.

This chain links TRBV7-2 with TRBJ2-5; the match to TRBD1 covers 9 bases. Germline CDR1 is SGHTA and CDR2 is FQGNSA. V shed 4 bases, J shed 5 bases, and the junction held 8 bases outside the gene matches. The CDR3 contains 15 residues. DNA of the CDR3: TGTGCCAGCAGCTCCGGGACAGGGATTGGCGAGACCCAGTACTTC. Protein product: CASSSGTGIGETQYF.

The genes are TRBV7-9 and TRBJ2-5; 10 bases are a match to TRBD1. Unmatched junction bases numbered 8, after V lost 1 base and J lost 3 bases. The CDR3 extends over 17 amino acids. CDR1 and CDR2 (germline): SEHNR, FQNEAQ (reference sequence). The DNA for the CDR3 is TGTGCCAGCAGCTTAGACTACGGGACAGGGGAGAAAGAGACCCAGTACTTC. This gives the protein CASSLDYGTGEKETQYF.